This is a list of T cell receptor beta chains from one sample in a study of Ad26.COV2.S vaccination and SARS-CoV-2 variants. Here immunoSEQ multiplex PCR was the method, and the copy in TCRdb shows in-frame clones only, minus some. The sample includes roughly 400,000 clones, about 90% of them seen just once. The specimen comprised peripheral blood, sampled in a trial of Ad26.COV2.S vaccine versus placebo. These receptors all come from a person between 18 and 65 years old who received the Ad26.COV2.S COVID-19 vaccine or a placebo. Each CDR3 is given with its conserved first and last residue.

>TRBV5-6|TRBJ1-1
CASSLLGLQGMNTEAFF
>TRBV5-8|TRBJ1-5
CASSLALYSNQPQHF
>TRBV9|TRBJ1-2
CASKGGRDGYTF
>TRBV3-1/TRBV3-2|TRBJ1-4
CASSAGRRLGTNEKLFF
>TRBV18|TRBJ2-7
CASSPVSDRGYEQYF
>TRBV5-1|TRBJ2-1
CASSSSTGIYNEQFF
>TRBV28|TRBJ2-5
CASSSDRVQETQYF
>TRBV27|TRBJ2-5
CASRLAGEQETQYF
>TRBV29-1|TRBJ2-2
CSVVLSANTGELFF
>TRBV27|TRBJ1-5
CASSYGGTNQPQHF
>TRBV29-1|TRBJ1-2
CSVPGTEYGYTF
>TRBV9|TRBJ2-3
CASSVGQIPSTDTQYF
>TRBV28|TRBJ2-5
CASSLAARGTQYF
>TRBV7-9|TRBJ2-7
CASSSLGTGYSYEQYF
>TRBV5-6|TRBJ2-1
CASSAEREQFF
>TRBV29-1|TRBJ1-2
CSVTQEANYGYTF
>TRBV6-6|TRBJ2-7
CASERDRSYEQYF
>TRBV7-3|TRBJ2-7
CASSLGTSGFPYEQYF
>TRBV10-3|TRBJ2-7
CASGSGNSYEQYF
>TRBV2|TRBJ2-7
CASSEGLVITSYEQYF
>TRBV5-6|TRBJ2-7
CASSSTRQGAYGQYF
>TRBV6-5|TRBJ1-6
CASSWDRDSPLHF
>TRBV20-1|TRBJ2-7
CSANYEQYF
>TRBV19|TRBJ1-4
CASSISRRVEKLFF
>TRBV5-4|TRBJ2-5
CASSSLTSGPQETQYF
>TRBV6-2/TRBV6-3|TRBJ2-7
CASSSLLAGGEQYF
>TRBV6-4|TRBJ2-3
CASSETSEDTQYF
>TRBV3-1/TRBV3-2|TRBJ2-1
CASSPQREWGREQFF
>TRBV24-1|TRBJ2-6
CATSDPTGGSSGANVLTF
>TRBV20-1|TRBJ1-6
CSASRGSLDNSPLHF
>TRBV6-5|TRBJ1-5
CASKAGPGSNQPQHF
>TRBV19|TRBJ2-7
CASSIAGGREQYF
>TRBV19|TRBJ2-1
CASSIGASFHNEQFF
>TRBV7-3|TRBJ2-2
CASSPNGATGELFF
>TRBV18|TRBJ2-2
CASSPTTGLYTGELFF
>TRBV7-2|TRBJ2-3
CASSRPDAPPDTQYF
>TRBV7-2|TRBJ2-7
CASSFVRGAEQYF
>TRBV2|TRBJ1-5
CASSTQGISNQPQHF
>TRBV7-2|TRBJ2-7
CASSLVTGEGTEQYF
>TRBV28|TRBJ2-7
CASSSPREEQYF
>TRBV7-3|TRBJ2-1
CASSLQASGRSAGNEQFF
>TRBV27|TRBJ1-1
CASSLGAVNTEAFF
>TRBV29-1|TRBJ2-7
CSVELLAGDYEQYF
>TRBV20-1|TRBJ1-4
CSASPRDGVSNEKLFF